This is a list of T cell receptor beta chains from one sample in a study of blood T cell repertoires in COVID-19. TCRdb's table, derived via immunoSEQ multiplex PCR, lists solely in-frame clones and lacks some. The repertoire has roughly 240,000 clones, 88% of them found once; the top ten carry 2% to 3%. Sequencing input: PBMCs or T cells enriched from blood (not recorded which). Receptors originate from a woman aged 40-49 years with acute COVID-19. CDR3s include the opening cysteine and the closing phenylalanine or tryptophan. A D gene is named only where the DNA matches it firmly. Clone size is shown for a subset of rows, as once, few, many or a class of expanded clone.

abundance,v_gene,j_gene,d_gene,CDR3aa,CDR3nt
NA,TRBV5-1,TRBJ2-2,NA,CASSGHSDYTGELFF,TGCGCCAGCAGCGGTCACAGTGATTACACCGGGGAGCTGTTTTTT
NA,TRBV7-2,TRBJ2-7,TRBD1,CASSSGTGGPVQYF,TGTGCCAGCAGCTCCGGGACAGGGGGTCCGGTGCAGTACTTC
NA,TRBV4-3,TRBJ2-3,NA,CASSQERSDTQYF,TGCGCCAGCAGCCAAGAACGGTCAGATACGCAGTATTTT
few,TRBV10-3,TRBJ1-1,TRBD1,CATPLGNRGFEETEAFF,TGTGCCACCCCACTAGGGAACAGGGGGTTTGAGGAGACTGAAGCTTTCTTT
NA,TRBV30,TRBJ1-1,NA,CAWTQSWGRGWTEAFF,TGTGCCTGGACCCAATCCTGGGGGCGCGGGTGGACTGAAGCTTTCTTT
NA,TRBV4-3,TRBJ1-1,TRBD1,CASSRGTGGTFWGDDEAFF,TGCGCCAGCAGCCGAGGGACAGGGGGCACCTTTTGGGGCGATGATGAAGCTTTCTTT
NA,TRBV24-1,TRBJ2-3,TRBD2,CATSSPSGATTDTQYF,TGTGCCACCAGTTCCCCTAGCGGGGCCACCACAGATACGCAGTATTTT
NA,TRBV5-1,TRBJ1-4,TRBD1,CASSPATGFNEKLFF,TGCGCCAGCAGCCCGGCGACAGGGTTTAATGAAAAACTGTTTTTT
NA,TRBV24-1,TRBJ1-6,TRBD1,CATRSRTGQDNSPLHF,TGTGCCACCCGATCCCGCACGGGACAGGATAATTCACCCCTCCACTTT
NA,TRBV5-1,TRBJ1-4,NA,CASSLEQGSTNEKLFF,TGCGCCAGCAGCTTGGAACAGGGATCAACTAATGAAAAACTGTTTTTT
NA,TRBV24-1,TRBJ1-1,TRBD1,CATSTTGAPTTEAFF,TGTGCCACCAGTACCACAGGGGCCCCGACCACTGAAGCTTTCTTT
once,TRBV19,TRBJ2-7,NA,CASSRGGEQYF,TGTGCCAGTAGTAGAGGTGGCGAGCAGTACTTC
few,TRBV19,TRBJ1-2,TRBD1,CASSNLGQGVYGYTF,TGTGCCAGTAGTAATTTGGGACAGGGGGTCTATGGCTACACCTTC
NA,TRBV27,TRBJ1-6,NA,CASSAPGAGLRNSPLHF,TGTGCCAGCAGTGCGCCTGGCGCGGGGCTGCGTAATTCACCCCTCCACTTT
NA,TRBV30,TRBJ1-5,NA,CAGGWQGNQPQHF,TGTGCCGGCGGGTGGCAGGGCAATCAGCCCCAGCATTTT
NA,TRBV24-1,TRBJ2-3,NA,CATSDTKGGTTDTQYF,TGTGCCACCAGTGACACCAAGGGGGGGACCACAGATACGCAGTATTTT
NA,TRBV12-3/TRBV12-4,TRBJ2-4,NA,CASSFNTGNIQYF,TGTGCCAGCAGTTTCAATACAGGGAACATTCAGTACTTC
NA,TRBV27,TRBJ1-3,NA,CASRENSGNTIYF,TGTGCCAGCAGAGAGAACTCTGGAAACACCATATATTTT
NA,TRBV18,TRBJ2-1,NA,CASSPHPGDEQFF,TGTGCCAGCTCACCACACCCCGGAGATGAGCAGTTCTTC
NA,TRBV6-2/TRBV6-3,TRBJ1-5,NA,CASSYSIGDAGHQPQHF,TGTGCCAGCAGTTACTCGATAGGGGACGCGGGGCATCAGCCCCAGCATTTT
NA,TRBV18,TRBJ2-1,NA,CASSPNVYDEQFF,TGTGCCAGCTCACCCAACGTCTACGATGAGCAGTTCTTC
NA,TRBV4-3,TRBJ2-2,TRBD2,CASSQDRNPLAGSNTGELFF,TGCGCCAGCAGCCAAGATCGGAACCCTTTAGCGGGATCCAACACCGGGGAGCTGTTTTTT
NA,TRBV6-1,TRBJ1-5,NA,CASSEWSDSAQPQHF,TGTGCCAGCAGTGAATGGTCGGACAGTGCTCAGCCCCAGCATTTT
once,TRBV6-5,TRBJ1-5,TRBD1,CARTGHPNQPQHF,TGTGCCAGGACAGGGCATCCCAATCAGCCCCAGCATTTT
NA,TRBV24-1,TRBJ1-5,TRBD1,CATSDRDRGSNQPQHF,TGTGCCACCAGTGATCGGGACAGGGGTAGCAATCAGCCCCAGCATTTT
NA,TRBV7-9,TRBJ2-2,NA,CASTLGGGVDTGELFF,TGTGCCAGCACCCTCGGAGGGGGGGTGGACACCGGGGAGCTGTTTTTT
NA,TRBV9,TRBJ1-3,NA,CAGSPDWEESSGNTIYF,TGTGCCGGCAGCCCAGACTGGGAGGAGAGCTCTGGAAACACCATATATTTT
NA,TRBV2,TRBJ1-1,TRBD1,CASTVDRIAEAFF,TGTGCCAGCACCGTGGACAGGATCGCTGAAGCTTTCTTT
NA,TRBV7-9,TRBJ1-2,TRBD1,CASSRGQGGYGYTF,TGTGCCAGCAGCCGCGGACAGGGGGGCTATGGCTACACCTTC
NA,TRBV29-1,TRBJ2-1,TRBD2,CSVLAEAYNEQFF,TGCAGCGTCCTAGCGGAGGCCTACAATGAGCAGTTCTTC
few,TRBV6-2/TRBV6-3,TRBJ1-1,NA,CASSYLGEDTEAFF,TGTGCCAGCAGTTACTTGGGAGAAGACACTGAAGCTTTCTTT
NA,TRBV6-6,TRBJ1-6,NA,CASSPQTGNRNSPLHF,TGTGCCAGCAGTCCTCAGACAGGCAACAGAAATTCACCCCTCCACTTT
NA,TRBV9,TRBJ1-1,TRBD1,CASSATGQGSEAFF,TGTGCCAGCAGCGCAACGGGACAGGGGTCTGAAGCTTTCTTT
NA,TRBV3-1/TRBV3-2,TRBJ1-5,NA,CASSLAGRSNQPQHF,TGTGCCAGCAGCCTGGCGGGGCGGAGCAATCAGCCCCAGCATTTT
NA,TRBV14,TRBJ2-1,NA,CASSRSQGSYNEQFF,TGTGCCAGCAGCCGCTCACAGGGATCATACAATGAGCAGTTCTTC
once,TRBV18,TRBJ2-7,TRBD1,CASSLGQGEGEQYF,TGTGCCAGCTCACTAGGACAGGGGGAAGGCGAGCAGTACTTC
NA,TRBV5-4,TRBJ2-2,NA,CASSSGIGELFF,TGTGCCAGCAGTTCAGGGATCGGGGAGCTGTTTTTT
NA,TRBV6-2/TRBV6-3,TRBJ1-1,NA,CASSKLRDGGTEAFF,TGTGCCAGCAGTAAACTCAGGGATGGCGGTACTGAAGCTTTCTTT
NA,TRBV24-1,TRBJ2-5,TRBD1,CATSDSRAGGETQYF,TGTGCCACCAGTGATTCAAGGGCAGGGGGAGAGACCCAGTACTTC
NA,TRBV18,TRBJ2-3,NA,CASSPLASTDTQYF,TGTGCCAGCTCACCACTGGCTAGCACAGATACGCAGTATTTT
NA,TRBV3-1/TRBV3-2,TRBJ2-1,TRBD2,CASSQERGRTSGGDEQFF,TGTGCCAGCAGCCAAGAGCGCGGAAGGACTAGCGGTGGGGATGAGCAGTTCTTC
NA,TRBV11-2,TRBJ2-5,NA,CASSRGETQYF,TGTGCCAGCAGCAGGGGAGAGACCCAGTACTTC
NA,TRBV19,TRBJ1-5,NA,CASRTNGPQHF,TGTGCCAGTAGGACAAACGGGCCCCAGCATTTT
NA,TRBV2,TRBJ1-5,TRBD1,CASVTGDGQPQHF,TGTGCCAGCGTAACAGGGGATGGACAGCCCCAGCATTTT
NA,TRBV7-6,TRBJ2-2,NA,CASSLLAGGELFF,TGTGCCAGCAGCCTCCTGGCAGGCGGGGAGCTGTTTTTT
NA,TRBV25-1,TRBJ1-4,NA,CASSEWRAQAEKLFF,TGTGCCAGCAGTGAATGGAGGGCCCAGGCTGAAAAACTGTTTTTT
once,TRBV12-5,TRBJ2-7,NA,CASGLVVEGYEQYF,TGTGCTAGTGGTTTGGTAGTCGAGGGTTACGAGCAGTACTTC
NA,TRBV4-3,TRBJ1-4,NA,CASSQDRGWANEKLFF,TGCGCCAGCAGCCAAGATCGCGGTTGGGCTAATGAAAAACTGTTTTTT
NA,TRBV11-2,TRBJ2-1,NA,CASSFFGSHSYNEQFF,TGTGCCAGCAGCTTCTTCGGGAGCCACTCCTACAATGAGCAGTTCTTC